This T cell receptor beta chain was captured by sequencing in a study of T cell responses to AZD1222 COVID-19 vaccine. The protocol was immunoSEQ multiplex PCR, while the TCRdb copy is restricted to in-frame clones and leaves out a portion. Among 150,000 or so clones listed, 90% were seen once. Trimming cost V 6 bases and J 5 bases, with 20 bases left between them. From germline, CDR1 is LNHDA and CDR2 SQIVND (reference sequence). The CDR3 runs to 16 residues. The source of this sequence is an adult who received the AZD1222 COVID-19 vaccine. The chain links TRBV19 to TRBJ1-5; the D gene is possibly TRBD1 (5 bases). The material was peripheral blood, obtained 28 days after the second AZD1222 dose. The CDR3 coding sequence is TGTGCCAGTAGCCCTTTCGGGACCCGAGGGGATCAGCCCCAGCATTTT. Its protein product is CASSPFGTRGDQPQHF.